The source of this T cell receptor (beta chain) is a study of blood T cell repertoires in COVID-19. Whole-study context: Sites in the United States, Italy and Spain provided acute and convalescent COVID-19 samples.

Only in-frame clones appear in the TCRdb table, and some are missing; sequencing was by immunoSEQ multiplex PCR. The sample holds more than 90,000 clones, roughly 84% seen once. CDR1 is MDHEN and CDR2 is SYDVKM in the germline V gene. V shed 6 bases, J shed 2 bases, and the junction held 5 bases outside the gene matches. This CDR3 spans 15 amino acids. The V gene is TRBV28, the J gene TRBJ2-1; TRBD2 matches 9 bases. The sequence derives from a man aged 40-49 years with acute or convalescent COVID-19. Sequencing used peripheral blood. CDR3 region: CASRLAGRTYNEQFF. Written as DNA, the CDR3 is TGTGCCAGCAGACTAGCGGGTCGAACCTACAATGAGCAGTTCTTC.